This is a list of T cell receptor beta chains from one sample in a study of control samples from healthy donors and cancer patients. Clones were sequenced by immunoSEQ multiplex PCR, and TCRdb holds only the in-frame ones, with some missing. The sample has tens of thousands of clones, around nine tenths seen once; the top ten hold 1.9%. The sequenced material came from PBMCs. Receptor source: a woman aged 55-75 years with head and neck cancer. The CDR3 runs from the conserved cysteine through the conserved F or W. D genes are given only for firm matches. Clone size is stated in some rows and not others, as once, few, many or a class when expanded.

J gene	clone size	CDR3 length	V gene	D gene	CDR3 DNA	CDR3 protein
TRBJ2-5	.	16	TRBV10-1	.	TGCGCCAGCAGTGAGTCTGGGGGGAGTGGTACGGAGACCCAGTACTTC	CASSESGGSGTETQYF
TRBJ2-7	.	15	TRBV7-8	TRBD1	TGTGCCAGCAGCTTCACGGGGACAGATAACTACGAGCAGTACTTC	CASSFTGTDNYEQYF
TRBJ1-1	.	13	TRBV3-1/TRBV3-2	.	TGTGCCAGCAGCCACAGCATGAACACTGAAGCTTTCTTT	CASSHSMNTEAFF
TRBJ2-5	.	14	TRBV27	.	TGTGCCAGCAGTCCCCGCTTAGGGGAAGAGACCCAGTACTTC	CASSPRLGEETQYF
TRBJ2-3	once	18	TRBV7-2	TRBD2	TGTGCCAGCAGCTCCCCTCTTCAACTAGCGGGAGGGACAGATACGCAGTATTTT	CASSSPLQLAGGTDTQYF
TRBJ2-5	.	14	TRBV7-9	.	TGTGCCAGCAGCTCTAGTCGGGGCGGAGAGACCCAGTACTTC	CASSSSRGGETQYF
TRBJ2-7	.	16	TRBV5-1	TRBD1	TGCGCCAGCAGCTCCGACCGGACAGGGGGCGGCTACGAGCAGTACTTC	CASSSDRTGGGYEQYF
TRBJ2-3	.	20	TRBV5-1	TRBD2	TGCGCCAGCAGCTTGGACCCAACTTTACTAGCGGGAGGAAGCACAGATACGCAGTATTTT	CASSLDPTLLAGGSTDTQYF
TRBJ1-1	.	12	TRBV4-1	.	TGCGCCAGCAGCCAAGTTGGGGACGAAGCTTTCTTT	CASSQVGDEAFF
TRBJ1-4	.	14	TRBV5-1	.	TGCGCCAGCAGCCTTGGGGCCCCTGGTGAAAAACTGTTTTTT	CASSLGAPGEKLFF
TRBJ2-1	.	16	TRBV27	TRBD2	TGTGCCAGCATGATAGCGGGAGGGATAAATAACAATGAGCAGTTCTTC	CASMIAGGINNNEQFF
TRBJ1-1	.	15	TRBV6-1	.	TGTGCCAGCAGTGAAGTCACGGCTAACTCTTTTCCGACTTTCTTT	CASSEVTANSFPTFF
TRBJ2-5	many	19	TRBV12-2	.	TGTGCAAGTCGCTTAGGGATCAACCCGACAGACGAGATTCCGGCGACCCAGTACTTC	CASRLGINPTDEIPATQYF
TRBJ2-1	.	15	TRBV7-8	.	TGTGCCAGCAGCTTAAGCAGCCACTCCCGCAATGAGCAGTTCTTC	CASSLSSHSRNEQFF
TRBJ2-3	.	14	TRBV18	.	TGTGCCAGCTCACCACGTCTCGGCACAGATACGCAGTATTTT	CASSPRLGTDTQYF
TRBJ1-6	.	15	TRBV5-6	.	TGTGCCAGCAGCTTGGCCGGGTGGGGTGGTTCACCCCTCCACTTT	CASSLAGWGGSPLHF
TRBJ2-1	.	16	TRBV11-2	TRBD2	TGTGCCAGCAGCACCCGGGCGGGGAGGGGTCTCTATGAGCAGTTCTTC	CASSTRAGRGLYEQFF
TRBJ2-2	.	16	TRBV5-4	.	TGTGCCAGCAGCTTGGAATCGGGAGCGAACACCGGGGAGCTGTTTTTT	CASSLESGANTGELFF
TRBJ2-5	.	13	TRBV29-1	TRBD1	TGCAGTGGCCGGGACAGGGTGCAAGAGACCCAGTACTTC	CSGRDRVQETQYF
TRBJ2-1	few	14	TRBV15	.	TGTGCCACCAGCGCCGAGACAGCTTACAATGAGCAGTTCTTC	CATSAETAYNEQFF
TRBJ1-3	medium-sized	14	TRBV7-2	TRBD1	TGTGCCAGTCTGACAGGGAACTCTGGAAACACCATATATTTT	CASLTGNSGNTIYF
TRBJ2-2	.	15	TRBV29-1	TRBD1	TGCAGCGCCAGGACAGGGGGAAGGAACACCGGGGAGCTGTTTTTT	CSARTGGRNTGELFF
TRBJ2-1	.	19	TRBV11-2	TRBD2	TGTGCCAGCAGCAAAGAAAGAACCGCACTAGCGGGAAGGGACAATGAGCAGTTCTTC	CASSKERTALAGRDNEQFF
TRBJ1-2	few	10	TRBV2	.	TGTGCCAGTCAATATCATGGCTACACCTTC	CASQYHGYTF
TRBJ2-2	.	18	TRBV24-1	TRBD2	TGTGCCACCAGTGGGACCTTACCGGGACTAGGAGGCACCGGGGAGCTGTTTTTT	CATSGTLPGLGGTGELFF
TRBJ2-7	.	17	TRBV3-1/TRBV3-2	.	TGTGCCAGCAGCCAAGGAGGCTGGCTCACCCTGGGTTTCGAGCAGTACTTC	CASSQGGWLTLGFEQYF
TRBJ2-7	once	14	TRBV18	TRBD1	TGTGCCAGCTCACCGACAGGGGACTCCTACGAGCAGTACTTC	CASSPTGDSYEQYF
TRBJ1-6	once	15	TRBV5-6	.	TGTGCCAGCAGCTTGGGAAGCAGAATAAATTCACCCCTCCACTTT	CASSLGSRINSPLHF
TRBJ1-3	.	14	TRBV30	.	TGTGCCTGGAGGTTGCAGATCTCTGGAAACACCATATATTTT	CAWRLQISGNTIYF
TRBJ2-2	.	14	TRBV30	.	TGTGCCTGGAGTCAAGGGGCGAACACCGGGGAGCTGTTTTTT	CAWSQGANTGELFF
TRBJ1-1	.	13	TRBV7-2	.	TGTGCCAGCAGCTTAGTAGAAAACACTGAAGCTTTCTTT	CASSLVENTEAFF
TRBJ2-3	.	16	TRBV9	TRBD2	TGTGCCAGCAGCGGGGGGACTAGCAGGTACACAGATACGCAGTATTTT	CASSGGTSRYTDTQYF
TRBJ2-6	.	15	TRBV15	.	TGTGCCACCAGCAGATCTATCTCTGGTGCCAACGTCCTGACTTTC	CATSRSISGANVLTF
TRBJ1-4	.	13	TRBV19	TRBD1	TGTGCCAGTGGGACAGGGCTTAATGAAAAACTGTTTTTT	CASGTGLNEKLFF
TRBJ2-7	.	14	TRBV16	.	TGTGCCAGCAGCCAATCGAGAGGGCCATACGAGCAGTACTTC	CASSQSRGPYEQYF
TRBJ2-2	.	14	TRBV11-3	.	TGTGCCAGCAGCCCCTGGCCAGACACCGGGGAGCTGTTTTTT	CASSPWPDTGELFF
TRBJ2-3	.	16	TRBV24-1	.	TGTGCCACCAGTGACATGCCCGGCTCGAGCACAGATACGCAGTATTTT	CATSDMPGSSTDTQYF
TRBJ2-4	once	17	TRBV18	TRBD1	TGTGCCAGCTCACCCGGGACAGGGGGCCAAGCCAAAAACATTCAGTACTTC	CASSPGTGGQAKNIQYF
TRBJ1-1	.	15	TRBV19	.	TGTGCCAGTAGTATCGCACGACGGAAGAACACTGAAGCTTTCTTT	CASSIARRKNTEAFF
TRBJ1-5	.	15	TRBV7-2	.	TGTGCCAGCAGCTTAGATGGCAGCAATTTCCAGCCCCAGCATTTT	CASSLDGSNFQPQHF
TRBJ1-2	.	13	TRBV30	.	TGTGCCTGGAGCAAAGACACGAACTATGGCTACACCTTC	CAWSKDTNYGYTF
TRBJ1-6	.	17	TRBV12-5	.	TGTGCTAGTGGTTTACTCCGGGATCATCGAGGGAATTCACCCCTCCACTTT	CASGLLRDHRGNSPLHF
TRBJ2-2	.	15	TRBV2	TRBD2	TGTGCCAGCGGTCTAGCGGGAGGCATCACCGGGGAGCTGTTTTTT	CASGLAGGITGELFF
TRBJ2-1	.	18	TRBV30	TRBD2	TGTGCCTGGAACGGACTAGCGGGAGGTGTGAGCTCCTACAATGAGCAGTTCTTC	CAWNGLAGGVSSYNEQFF
TRBJ2-1	.	15	TRBV19	TRBD2	TGTGCCAGTAGTGTAGGAGCGGGAGTCCACAATGAGCAGTTCTTC	CASSVGAGVHNEQFF